One and the same sample provided the 20 T cell receptor beta chains below, sequenced in a study of T cells after yellow fever vaccination. One entry per CDR3 protein, called by TCRdb with MiXCR from the 5' RACE reads. Of 230,000 or so distinct CDR3 sequences listed, over 6.5% were seen once; the top ten hold roughly 1%. The sequenced sample was CD4+ T cells sorted from PBMCs, obtained on the day of the yellow fever booster vaccination. The receptors stem from a man under 40 who received the YFV17D yellow fever vaccine.

There are many counts of this clonotype. The chain employs TRBV5-5 and TRBJ2-1, with 9 nucleotides matching TRBD2. The CDR3 has 15 residues. After removal of 5 bases from V and 2 bases from J, the junction contained 5 bases not matched to a gene. Germline loops: CDR1 SGHKS, CDR2 YYEKEE (reference sequence). Here the CDR3 reads CASSLLAGAYNEQFF. CDR3 coding DNA: TGTGCCAGCAGTCTACTAGCGGGCGCCTACAATGAGCAGTTCTTC.

The chain uses TRBV5-4 and TRBJ2-2; 10 positions agree with TRBD2. The CDR3 is 16 amino acids. Germline trimming cut 5 bases from V and 5 bases from J; bases unmatched to any gene: 9. Germline V gene data show CDR1 as SGHNT and CDR2 as YYREEE (reference sequence). CDR3 DNA: TGTGCCAGCAGTCCGAAGGGACTAGCGACAACCGGGGAGCTGTTTTTT. The encoded protein is CASSPKGLATTGELFF. The variable domain in full, with the rest retrieved from reference TRBV5-4 and TRBJ2-2, is ETGVTQSPTHLIKTRGQQVTLRCSSQSGHNTVSWYQQALGQGPQFIFQYYREEENGRGNFPPRFSGLQFPNYSSELNVNALELDDSALYLCASSPKGLATTGELFFGEGSRLTVL.

This clonotype was detected many times. The J gene is TRBJ2-7, the V gene TRBV28; 8 bases agree with TRBD1. The germline CDR1 and CDR2 sequences are MDHEN and SYDVKM. The J segment lost 0 bases and the V segment lost 2 bases, leaving 3 bases of the junction unmatched. This CDR3 is built from 15 residues. The CDR3, as DNA: TGTGCCAGCAGTTTACTAGGACAGGGCTCCTACGAGCAGTACTTC. Protein sequence: CASSLLGQGSYEQYF.

The CDR3 DNA sequence: TGTGCCAGCAGCGTAGTGGACCTCGGCAATGAGCAGTTCTTC. This translates into CASSVVDLGNEQFF. The rearrangement links TRBV9 to TRBJ2-1; D is uncertain. The CDR3 runs 14 residues. Germline CDR1 is SGDLS and CDR2 is YYNGEE. The V gene lost 0 bases and the J gene lost 6 bases, with 10 bases spanning the gap.

This clonotype was seen at least ten times. The rearrangement uses TRBV10-3 and TRBJ1-5, with D possibly matching TRBD1 (5 bases). Germline lookup yields CDR1 ENHRY and CDR2 SYGVKD. The CDR3 consists of 15 residues. V lost 0 bases and J 7 bases, leaving 13 bases between the germline ends. The DNA for the CDR3 is TGTGCCATCAGTGAGTCGTTGGCAGGGAGCCAGCCCCAGCATTTT. Translating it yields CAISESLAGSQPQHF.

The chain employs TRBV6-2 or TRBV6-3 and TRBJ2-1; tentative D call: TRBD2 (6 bases). CDR1 is MNHEY and CDR2 is SVGEGT in the germline V gene. The CDR3 contains 15 residues. Trimming removed 10 bases from V and 6 bases from J, with 22 bases in between. CDR3 in DNA: TGTGCCACCATCTACCGGGACTTTCGTACCAATGAGCAGTTCTTC. It encodes CATIYRDFRTNEQFF.

There are many counts of this clonotype. The V gene is TRBV23-1, the J gene TRBJ2-1; D not resolved. TRBV23-1 is sorted into the ORF group, with uncertain function. V lost 5 bases and J 6 bases, leaving 5 bases between the germline ends. The CDR3 consists of 11 residues. For the CDR3, the DNA is TGCGCCAGCAGTTCCCCCAATGAGCAGTTCTTC. It translates to CASSSPNEQFF.

This clonotype was seen ten or more times. The chain is built from TRBV12-3 or TRBV12-4 and TRBJ2-1, with 7 bases fitting TRBD2. V shed 3 bases, J shed 2 bases, and the junction held 1 base outside the gene matches. The length of the CDR3 is 14 residues. CDR3 loop: CASSLGTTYNEQFF. As DNA, the CDR3 is TGTGCCAGCAGTTTGGGGACTACCTACAATGAGCAGTTCTTC.

In this sample, this clonotype turned up many times. The V and J genes are TRBV19 and TRBJ2-3, with a tentative D call TRBD1 (5 bases). Germline-derived CDR1 and CDR2 are LNHDA and SQIVND (reference sequence). The CDR3 loop spans 14 amino acids. The V and J ends lost 5 bases and 0 bases respectively, with 9 bases between them. The CDR3 nucleotides read TGTGCCAGTAGTCCTCGACAGAGCACAGATACGCAGTATTTT. Translating it yields CASSPRQSTDTQYF.

This clonotype was detected only a few times. This chain links TRBV7-2 with TRBJ2-3, with 7 bases identical to TRBD2. The CDR3 is 17 amino acids. CDR1 is SGHTA, CDR2 FQGNSA, per germline. J lost 3 bases, V lost 1 base, and 10 bases had no gene match. CDR3 in amino acids: CASSLGAGAGRTDTQYF. CDR3 coding DNA: TGTGCCAGCAGCTTAGGGGCCGGAGCGGGGCGAACAGATACGCAGTATTTT.

The chain carries TRBV6-2 or TRBV6-3 and TRBJ2-7; D unclear. V was cut by 7 bases and J by 6 bases, with 10 bases left in between. The germline V gene encodes CDR1 MNHEY and CDR2 SVGEGT. This CDR3 contains 11 residues. The CDR3 nucleotides read TGTGCCAGCACCAATCGTCGCGAGCAGTACTTC. As protein: CASTNRREQYF.

V and J are TRBV4-3 and TRBJ2-7; 13 bases fit TRBD2. Germline lookup yields CDR1 LGHNA and CDR2 YSLEER. The CDR3 is 16 residues long. Unmatched junction bases numbered 4, after V lost 3 bases and J lost 2 bases. The CDR3 nucleotides are TGCGCCAGCAGCCAGCAACTAGCGGGAGGGCCCTACGAGCAGTACTTC. This translates into CASSQQLAGGPYEQYF.

There are many counts of this clonotype. The J gene is TRBJ2-1, the V gene TRBV20-1; no clear D. Germline V CDR1 and CDR2: DFQATT, SNEGSKA (reference sequence). V lost 1 base to trimming and J lost 7 bases, with 11 bases between them. The CDR3 has 13 residues. CDR3 sequence reads: CSARGRKWNEQFF. CDR3 DNA sequence: TGCAGTGCTAGAGGAAGGAAATGGAATGAGCAGTTCTTC.

This clonotype turned up a few times. The rearrangement links TRBV28 to TRBJ2-7, with D maybe TRBD2 (5 bases). Germline values: CDR1 MDHEN, CDR2 SYDVKM. CDR3 size: 18 residues. V gave up 1 base and J gave up 4 bases, with 23 bases separating them. The CDR3 loop reads CASSLSGASGNQGYEQYF. The CDR3 DNA reads as TGTGCCAGCAGTTTATCCGGTGCTTCGGGGAATCAAGGTTACGAGCAGTACTTC.

This clonotype showed up many times. This chain links TRBV7-2 with TRBJ2-5, with 13 nucleotides matching TRBD2. The CDR3 runs 15 residues. Germline V gene sequence: CDR1 SGHTA, CDR2 FQGNSA. V gave up 5 bases and J gave up 5 bases; unmatched junction bases: 5. The CDR3 loop reads CASSKLAGGVETQYF. The CDR3 DNA is TGTGCCAGCAGCAAACTAGCGGGGGGGGTCGAGACCCAGTACTTC.

This clonotype came up a few times. The chain is built from TRBV2 and TRBJ1-2, with D unresolved. Germline-derived CDR1 and CDR2 are SNHLY and FYNNEI. CDR3 size: 13 residues. The ends were cut back, 3 bases at V and 2 bases at J, with 7 bases in the middle. The CDR3 DNA is TGTGCCAGCAGTGATCGGCTCAACTATGGCTACACCTTC. Protein sequence: CASSDRLNYGYTF.

This clonotype was recorded a few times. This CDR3 is CASSASLIGADTQYF. DNA of the CDR3: TGTGCCAGCAGCGCTAGTCTAATAGGGGCGGATACGCAGTATTTT. The V gene is TRBV7-2, the J gene TRBJ2-3, with a possible D match to TRBD1 (5 bases). This CDR3 has 15 amino acids. CDR1 and CDR2 from the germline V gene are SGHTA and FQGNSA. Trimming took 5 bases from V and 6 from J, leaving 18 bases between them. Based on the CDR3 plus reference TRBV7-2 and TRBJ2-3, the full variable domain is GAGVSQSPSNKVTEKGKDVELRCDPISGHTALYWYRQSLGQGLEFLIYFQGNSAPDKSGLPSDRFSAERTGGSVSTLTIQRTQQEDSAVYLCASSASLIGADTQYFGPGTRLTVL.

Ten or more counts support this clonotype. V is TRBV7-2 and J is TRBJ2-1; 11 bases line up with TRBD2. The CDR3 runs to 18 residues. The germline V gene encodes CDR1 SGHTA and CDR2 FQGNSA. V lost 2 bases to trimming and J lost 9 bases; unmatched junction nucleotides: 15. The CDR3 nucleotides are TGTGCCAGCAGCTTATCTACCCTAGTTGTAGCGGGAGGGTTTGAGCAGTTCTTC. The encoded protein is CASSLSTLVVAGGFEQFF.

CDR3 nucleotides: TGCAGTGCTAGAGCTGGCGACCTCTCCTACAATGAGCAGTTCTTC. Translated: CSARAGDLSYNEQFF. The rearrangement links TRBV20-1 to TRBJ2-1; the D is unclear. This CDR3 has 15 amino acids. Germline values: CDR1 DFQATT, CDR2 SNEGSKA (reference sequence). The germline V and J ends were trimmed by 1 base and 0 bases, with 10 bases remaining between them.

The gene calls are TRBV24-1 and TRBJ2-1; 8 bases align to TRBD2. The CDR3 runs 17 residues. Per germline, CDR1 KGHDR and CDR2 SFDVKD. The ends lost 4 bases at V and 5 bases at J; junction bases unmatched: 12. The CDR3 region has the DNA TGTGCCACCAGTGACCCGGGGCCAAGCGGGAGAAACAATGAGCAGTTCTTC. This translates into CATSDPGPSGRNNEQFF.